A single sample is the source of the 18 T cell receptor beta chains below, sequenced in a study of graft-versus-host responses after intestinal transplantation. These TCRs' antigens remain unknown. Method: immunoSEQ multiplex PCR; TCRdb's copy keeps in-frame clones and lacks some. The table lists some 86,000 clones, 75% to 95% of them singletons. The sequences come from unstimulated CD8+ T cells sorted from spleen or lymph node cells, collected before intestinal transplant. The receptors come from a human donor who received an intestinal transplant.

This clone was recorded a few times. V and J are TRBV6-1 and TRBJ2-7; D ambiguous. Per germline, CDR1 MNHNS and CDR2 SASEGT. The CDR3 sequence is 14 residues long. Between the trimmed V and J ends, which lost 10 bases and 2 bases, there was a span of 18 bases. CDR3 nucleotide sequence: TGTGCCACCTCCTTAAACGGGCCTGCCTACGAGCAGTACTTC. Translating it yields CATSLNGPAYEQYF.

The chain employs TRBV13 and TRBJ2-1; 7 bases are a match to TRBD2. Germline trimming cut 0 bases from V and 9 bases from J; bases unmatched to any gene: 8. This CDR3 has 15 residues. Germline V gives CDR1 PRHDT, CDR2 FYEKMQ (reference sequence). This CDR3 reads CASSLGTSPRPEQFF. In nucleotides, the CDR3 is TGTGCCAGCAGCTTAGGGACTAGCCCCCGTCCTGAGCAGTTCTTC. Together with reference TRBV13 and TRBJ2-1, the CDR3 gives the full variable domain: AAGVIQSPRHLIKEKRETATLKCYPIPRHDTVYWYQQGPGQDPQFLISFYEKMQSDKGSIPDRFSAQQFSDYHSELNMSSLELGDSALYFCASSLGTSPRPEQFFGPGTRLTVL.

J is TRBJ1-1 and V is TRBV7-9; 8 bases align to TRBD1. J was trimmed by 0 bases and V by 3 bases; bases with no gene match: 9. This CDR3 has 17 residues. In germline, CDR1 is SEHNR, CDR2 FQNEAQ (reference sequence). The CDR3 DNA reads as TGTGCCAGCAGCTTTCAGGGGGCCGGAACTCTGAACACTGAAGCTTTCTTT. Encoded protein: CASSFQGAGTLNTEAFF.

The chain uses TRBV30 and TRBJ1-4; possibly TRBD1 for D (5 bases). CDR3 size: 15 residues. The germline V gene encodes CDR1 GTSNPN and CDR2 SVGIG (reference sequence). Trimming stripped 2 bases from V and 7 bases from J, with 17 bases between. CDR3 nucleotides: TGTGCCTGGAGTAAGCTTGGAAGTGGGGGTGAAAAACTGTTTTTT. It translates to CAWSKLGSGGEKLFF.

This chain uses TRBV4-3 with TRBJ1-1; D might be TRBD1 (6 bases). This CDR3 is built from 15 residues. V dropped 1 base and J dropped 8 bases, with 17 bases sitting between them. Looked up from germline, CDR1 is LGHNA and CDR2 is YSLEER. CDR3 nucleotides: TGCGCCAGCAGCCAAGTAGAAAGGACAGACGACGAAGCTTTCTTT. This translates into CASSQVERTDDEAFF.

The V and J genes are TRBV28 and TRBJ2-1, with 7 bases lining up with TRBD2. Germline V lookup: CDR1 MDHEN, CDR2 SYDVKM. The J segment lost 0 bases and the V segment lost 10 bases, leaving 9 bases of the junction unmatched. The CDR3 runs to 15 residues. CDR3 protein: CAIRLAPSSYNEQFF. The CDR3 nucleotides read TGTGCCATTCGACTAGCTCCAAGCTCCTACAATGAGCAGTTCTTC.

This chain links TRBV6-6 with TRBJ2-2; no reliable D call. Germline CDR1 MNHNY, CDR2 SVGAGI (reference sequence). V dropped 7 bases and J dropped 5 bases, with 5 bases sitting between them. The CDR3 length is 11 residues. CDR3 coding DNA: TGTGCCAGCACCCAAACCGGGGAGCTGTTTTTT. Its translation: CASTQTGELFF.

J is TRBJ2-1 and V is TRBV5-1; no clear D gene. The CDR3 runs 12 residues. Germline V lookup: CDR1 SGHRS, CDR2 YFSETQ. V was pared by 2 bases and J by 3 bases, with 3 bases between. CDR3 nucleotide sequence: TGCGCCAGCAGCTTATACTACAATGAGCAGTTCTTC. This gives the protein CASSLYYNEQFF.

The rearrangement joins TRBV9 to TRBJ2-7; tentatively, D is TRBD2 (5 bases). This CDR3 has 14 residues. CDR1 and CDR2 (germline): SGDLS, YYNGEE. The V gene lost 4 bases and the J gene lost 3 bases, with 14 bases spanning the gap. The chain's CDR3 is CASSRTDLLYEQYF. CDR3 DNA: TGTGCCAGCAGCAGGACTGACCTCCTCTACGAGCAGTACTTC.

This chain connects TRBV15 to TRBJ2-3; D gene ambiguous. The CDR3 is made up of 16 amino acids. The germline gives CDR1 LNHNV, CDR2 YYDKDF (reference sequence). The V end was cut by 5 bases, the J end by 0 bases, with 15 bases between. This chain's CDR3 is CATSDSLAASTDTQYF. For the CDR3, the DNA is TGTGCCACCAGCGACTCATTGGCTGCTAGCACAGATACGCAGTATTTT.

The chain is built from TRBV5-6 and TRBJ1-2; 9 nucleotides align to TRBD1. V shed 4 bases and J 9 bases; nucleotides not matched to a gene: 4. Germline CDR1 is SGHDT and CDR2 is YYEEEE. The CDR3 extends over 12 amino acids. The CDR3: CASSLGTGSYTF. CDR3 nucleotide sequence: TGTGCCAGCAGCCTAGGGACAGGGAGCTACACCTTC.

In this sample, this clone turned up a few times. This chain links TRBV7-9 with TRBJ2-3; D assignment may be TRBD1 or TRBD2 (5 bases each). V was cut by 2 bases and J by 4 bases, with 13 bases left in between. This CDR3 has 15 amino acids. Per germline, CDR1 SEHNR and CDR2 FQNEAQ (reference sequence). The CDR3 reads CASSLNEGIADTQYF. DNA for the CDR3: TGTGCCAGCAGCTTAAATGAGGGGATCGCAGATACGCAGTATTTT.

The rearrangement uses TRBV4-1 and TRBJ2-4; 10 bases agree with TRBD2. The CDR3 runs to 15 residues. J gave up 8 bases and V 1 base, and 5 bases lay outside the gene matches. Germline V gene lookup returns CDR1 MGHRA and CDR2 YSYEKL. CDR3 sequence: CASSQVGLAGDIQYF. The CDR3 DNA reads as TGCGCCAGCAGCCAAGTAGGGCTAGCGGGAGACATTCAGTACTTC.

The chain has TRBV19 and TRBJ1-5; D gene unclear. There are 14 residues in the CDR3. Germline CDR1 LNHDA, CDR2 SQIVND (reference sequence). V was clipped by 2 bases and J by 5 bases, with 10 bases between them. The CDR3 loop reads CASSISDFDQPQHF. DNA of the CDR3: TGTGCCAGTAGTATATCGGACTTCGATCAGCCCCAGCATTTT.

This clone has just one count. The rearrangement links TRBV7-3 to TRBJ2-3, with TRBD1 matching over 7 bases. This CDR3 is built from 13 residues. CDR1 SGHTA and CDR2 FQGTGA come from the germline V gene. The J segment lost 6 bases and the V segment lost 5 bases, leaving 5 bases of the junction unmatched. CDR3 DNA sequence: TGTGCCAGCAGCATACAGGGGTTTGATACGCAGTATTTT. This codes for CASSIQGFDTQYF.

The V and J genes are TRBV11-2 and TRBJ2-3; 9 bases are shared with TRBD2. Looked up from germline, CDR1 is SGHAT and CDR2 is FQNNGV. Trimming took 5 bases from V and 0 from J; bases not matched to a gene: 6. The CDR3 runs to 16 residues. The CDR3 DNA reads TGTGCCAGCAGCCCTCCAGCGGGAGGAAGCACAGATACGCAGTATTTT. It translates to CASSPPAGGSTDTQYF.

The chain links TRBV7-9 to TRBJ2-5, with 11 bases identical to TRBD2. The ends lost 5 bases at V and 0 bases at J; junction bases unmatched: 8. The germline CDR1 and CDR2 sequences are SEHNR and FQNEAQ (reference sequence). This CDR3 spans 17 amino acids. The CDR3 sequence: CASSHIRTSGYQETQYF. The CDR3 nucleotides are TGTGCCAGCAGCCATATTAGGACTAGCGGGTACCAAGAGACCCAGTACTTC.

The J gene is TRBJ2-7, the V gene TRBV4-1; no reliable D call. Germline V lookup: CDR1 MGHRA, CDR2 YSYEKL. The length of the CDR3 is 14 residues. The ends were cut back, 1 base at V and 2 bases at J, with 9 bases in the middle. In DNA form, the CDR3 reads TGCGCCAGCAGCCAAGTAGGAACGGCCTACGAGCAGTACTTC. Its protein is CASSQVGTAYEQYF.